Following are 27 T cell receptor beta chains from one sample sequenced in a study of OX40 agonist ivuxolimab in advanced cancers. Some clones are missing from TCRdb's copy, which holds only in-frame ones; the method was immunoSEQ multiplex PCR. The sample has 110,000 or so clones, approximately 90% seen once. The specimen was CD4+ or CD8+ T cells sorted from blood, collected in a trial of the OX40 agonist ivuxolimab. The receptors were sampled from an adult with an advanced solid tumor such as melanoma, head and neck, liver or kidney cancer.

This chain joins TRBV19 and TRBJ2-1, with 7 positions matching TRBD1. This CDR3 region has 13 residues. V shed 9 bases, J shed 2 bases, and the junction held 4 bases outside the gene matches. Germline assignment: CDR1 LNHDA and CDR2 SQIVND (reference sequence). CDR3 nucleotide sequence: TGTGCCAGCGGACAGGTACCCTACAATGAGCAGTTCTTC. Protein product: CASGQVPYNEQFF.

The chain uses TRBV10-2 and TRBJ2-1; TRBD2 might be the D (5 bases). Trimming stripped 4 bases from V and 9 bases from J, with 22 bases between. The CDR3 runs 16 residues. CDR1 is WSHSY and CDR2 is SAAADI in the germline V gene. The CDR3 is CASSVGKNSALGEQFF. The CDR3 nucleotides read TGCGCCAGCAGTGTGGGCAAGAATAGCGCATTGGGTGAGCAGTTCTTC.

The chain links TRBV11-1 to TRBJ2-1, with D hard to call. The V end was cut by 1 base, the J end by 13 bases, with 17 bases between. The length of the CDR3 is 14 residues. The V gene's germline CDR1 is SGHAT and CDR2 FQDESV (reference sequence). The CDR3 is CASSLGDRHPYQFF. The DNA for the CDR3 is TGTGCCAGCAGCTTAGGTGATCGCCACCCCTACCAGTTCTTC.

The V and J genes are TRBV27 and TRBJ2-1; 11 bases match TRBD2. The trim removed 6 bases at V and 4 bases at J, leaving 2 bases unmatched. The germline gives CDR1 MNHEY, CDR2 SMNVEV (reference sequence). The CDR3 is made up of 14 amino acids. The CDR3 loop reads CASRRTSGYNEQFF. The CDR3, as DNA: TGTGCCAGCAGGAGGACTAGCGGGTACAATGAGCAGTTCTTC.

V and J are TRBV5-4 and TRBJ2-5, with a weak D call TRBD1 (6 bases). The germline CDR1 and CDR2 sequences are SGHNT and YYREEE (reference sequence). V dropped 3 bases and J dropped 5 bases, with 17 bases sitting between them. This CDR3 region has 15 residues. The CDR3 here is CASSSNTGTSETQYF. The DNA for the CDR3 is TGTGCCAGCAGCTCAAATACCGGGACATCGGAGACCCAGTACTTC.

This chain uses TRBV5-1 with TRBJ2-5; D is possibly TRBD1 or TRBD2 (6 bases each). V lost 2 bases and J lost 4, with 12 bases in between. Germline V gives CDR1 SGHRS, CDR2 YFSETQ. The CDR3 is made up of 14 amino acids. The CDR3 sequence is CASSLGRGGETQYF. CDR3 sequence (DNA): TGCGCCAGCAGCTTAGGCAGGGGAGGAGAGACCCAGTACTTC.

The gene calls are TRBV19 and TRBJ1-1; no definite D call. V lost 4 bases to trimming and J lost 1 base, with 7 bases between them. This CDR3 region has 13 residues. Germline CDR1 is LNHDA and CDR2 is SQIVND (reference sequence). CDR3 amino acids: CASSTGANTEAFF. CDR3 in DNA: TGTGCCAGTAGTACGGGAGCGAACACTGAAGCTTTCTTT.

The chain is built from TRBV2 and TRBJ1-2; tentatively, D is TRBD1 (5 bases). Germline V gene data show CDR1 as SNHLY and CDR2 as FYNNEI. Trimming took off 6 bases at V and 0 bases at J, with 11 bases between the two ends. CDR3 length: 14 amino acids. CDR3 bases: TGTGCCAGCAGCCCGGGGGTTACTAACTATGGCTACACCTTC. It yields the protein CASSPGVTNYGYTF.

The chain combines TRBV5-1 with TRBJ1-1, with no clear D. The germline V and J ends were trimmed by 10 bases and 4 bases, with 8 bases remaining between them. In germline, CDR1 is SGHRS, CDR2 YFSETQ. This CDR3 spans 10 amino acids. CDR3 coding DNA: TGCGCCCCACGGTGCACTGAAGCTTTCTTT. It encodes CAPRCTEAFF.

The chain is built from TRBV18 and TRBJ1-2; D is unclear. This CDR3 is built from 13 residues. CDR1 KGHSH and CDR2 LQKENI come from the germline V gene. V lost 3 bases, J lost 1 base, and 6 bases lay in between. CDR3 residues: CASSPTDNYGYTF. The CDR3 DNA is TGTGCCAGCTCACCGACGGATAACTATGGCTACACCTTC.

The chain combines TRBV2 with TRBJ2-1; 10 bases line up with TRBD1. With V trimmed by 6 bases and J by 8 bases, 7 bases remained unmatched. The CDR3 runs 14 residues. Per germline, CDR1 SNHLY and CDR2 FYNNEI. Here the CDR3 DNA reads TGTGCCAGCAGCCGGGACAGGGGTTTCGATGAGCAGTTCTTC. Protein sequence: CASSRDRGFDEQFF.

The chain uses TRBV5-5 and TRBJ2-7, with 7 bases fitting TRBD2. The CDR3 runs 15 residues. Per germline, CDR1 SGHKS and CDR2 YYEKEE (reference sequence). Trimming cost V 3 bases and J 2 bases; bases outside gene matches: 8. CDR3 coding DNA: TGTGCCAGCAGCTACGCACGCGGGGGTACCTACGAGCAGTACTTC. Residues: CASSYARGGTYEQYF.

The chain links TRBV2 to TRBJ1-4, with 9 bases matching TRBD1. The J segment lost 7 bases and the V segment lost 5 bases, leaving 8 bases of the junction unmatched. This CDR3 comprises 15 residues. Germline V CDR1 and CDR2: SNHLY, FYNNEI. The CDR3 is CASSLGTGIFEKLFF. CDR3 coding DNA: TGTGCCAGCAGTTTAGGGACAGGGATTTTTGAAAAACTGTTTTTT.

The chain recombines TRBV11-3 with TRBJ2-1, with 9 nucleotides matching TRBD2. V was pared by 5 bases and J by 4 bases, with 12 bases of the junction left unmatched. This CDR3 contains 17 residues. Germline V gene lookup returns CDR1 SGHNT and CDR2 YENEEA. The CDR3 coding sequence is TGTGCCAGCAGCCCAGCGAGGCGGGAGGGCTTGTACAATGAGCAGTTCTTC. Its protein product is CASSPARREGLYNEQFF.

The CDR3 region is CASSNGRPPDTQYF. DNA for the CDR3: TGTGCCAGCAGCAACGGGAGACCCCCGGATACGCAGTATTTT. The rearrangement joins TRBV7-2 to TRBJ2-3; D is perhaps TRBD2 (6 bases). CDR3 length equals 14 residues. Trimming removed 5 bases from V and 6 bases from J, with 15 bases in between. CDR1 is SGHTA, CDR2 FQGNSA, per germline.

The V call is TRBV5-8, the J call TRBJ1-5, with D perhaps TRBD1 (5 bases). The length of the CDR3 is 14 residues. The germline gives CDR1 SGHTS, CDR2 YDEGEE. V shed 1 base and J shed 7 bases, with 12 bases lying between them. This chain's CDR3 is CASSLQEGRQPQHF. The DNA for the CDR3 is TGTGCCAGCAGCTTGCAAGAGGGGAGGCAGCCCCAGCATTTT.

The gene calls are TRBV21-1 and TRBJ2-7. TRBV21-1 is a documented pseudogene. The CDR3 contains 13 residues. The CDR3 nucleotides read TGTGCCAGCAGCGTCGGACCGTACTACGAGCAGTACTTC. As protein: CASSVGPYYEQYF.

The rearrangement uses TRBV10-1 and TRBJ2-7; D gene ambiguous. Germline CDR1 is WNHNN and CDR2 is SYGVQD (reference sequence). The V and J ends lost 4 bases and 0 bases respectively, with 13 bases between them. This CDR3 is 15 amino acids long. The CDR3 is CASSVGVGDSYEQYF. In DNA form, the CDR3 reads TGCGCCAGCAGTGTGGGTGTTGGGGACTCCTACGAGCAGTACTTC.

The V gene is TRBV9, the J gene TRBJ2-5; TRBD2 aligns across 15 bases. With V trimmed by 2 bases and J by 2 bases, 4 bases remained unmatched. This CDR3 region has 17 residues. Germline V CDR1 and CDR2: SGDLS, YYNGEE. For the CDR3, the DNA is TGTGCCAGCAGCGTGGGACTAGCGGGGGGAGATCAAGAGACCCAGTACTTC. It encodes CASSVGLAGGDQETQYF.

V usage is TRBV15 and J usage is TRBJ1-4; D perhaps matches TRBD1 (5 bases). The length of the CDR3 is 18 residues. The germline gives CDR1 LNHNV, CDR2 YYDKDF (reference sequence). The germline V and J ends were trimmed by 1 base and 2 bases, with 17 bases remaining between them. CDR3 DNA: TGTGCCACCAGCAGAGTGGAGGGGTCAACCCCCACTAATGAAAAACTGTTTTTT. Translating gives CATSRVEGSTPTNEKLFF.

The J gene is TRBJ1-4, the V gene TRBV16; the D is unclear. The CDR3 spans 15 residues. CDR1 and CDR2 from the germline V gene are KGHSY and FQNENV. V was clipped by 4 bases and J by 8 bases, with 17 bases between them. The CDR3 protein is CASSPRTLLGEKLFF. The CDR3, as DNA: TGTGCCAGCAGCCCTAGGACCCTCCTAGGAGAAAAACTGTTTTTT.

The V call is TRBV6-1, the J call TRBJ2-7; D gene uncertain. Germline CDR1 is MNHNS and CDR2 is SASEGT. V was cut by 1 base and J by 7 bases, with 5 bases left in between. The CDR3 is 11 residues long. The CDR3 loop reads CASSEVGEQYF. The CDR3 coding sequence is TGTGCCAGCAGTGAAGTGGGGGAGCAGTACTTC.

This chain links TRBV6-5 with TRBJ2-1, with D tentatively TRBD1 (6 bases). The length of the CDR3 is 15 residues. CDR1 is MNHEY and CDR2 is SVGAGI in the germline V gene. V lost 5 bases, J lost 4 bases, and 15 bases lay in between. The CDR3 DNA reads TGTGCCAGCAGTGTAACCAGGGGTGGGTACAATGAGCAGTTCTTC. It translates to CASSVTRGGYNEQFF.

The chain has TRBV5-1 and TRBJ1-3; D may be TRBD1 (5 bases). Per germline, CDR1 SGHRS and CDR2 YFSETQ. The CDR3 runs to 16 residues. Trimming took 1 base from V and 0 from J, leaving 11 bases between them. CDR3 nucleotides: TGCGCCAGCAGCTTGACCGCAGGGAACTCTGGAAACACCATATATTTT. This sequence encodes CASSLTAGNSGNTIYF.

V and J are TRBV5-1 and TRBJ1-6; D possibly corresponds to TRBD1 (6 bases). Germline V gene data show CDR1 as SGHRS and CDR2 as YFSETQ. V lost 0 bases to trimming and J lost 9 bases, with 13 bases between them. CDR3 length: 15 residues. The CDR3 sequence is CASSLARGLGSPLHF. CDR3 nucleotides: TGCGCCAGCAGCTTGGCCAGGGGTTTAGGTTCACCCCTCCACTTT.

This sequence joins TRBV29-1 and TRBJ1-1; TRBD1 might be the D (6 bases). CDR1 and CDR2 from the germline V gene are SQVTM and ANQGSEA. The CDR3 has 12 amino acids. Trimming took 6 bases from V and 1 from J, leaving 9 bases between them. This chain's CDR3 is CSVGQRNTEAFF. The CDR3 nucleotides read TGCAGCGTCGGACAGAGGAACACTGAAGCTTTCTTT.

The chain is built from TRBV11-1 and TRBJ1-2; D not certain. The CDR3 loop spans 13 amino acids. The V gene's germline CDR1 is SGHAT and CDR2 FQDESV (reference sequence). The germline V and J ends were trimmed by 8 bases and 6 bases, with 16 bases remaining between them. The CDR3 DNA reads TGTGCCAGCCGTCCCATGACGGAGGATGGCTACACCTTC. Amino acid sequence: CASRPMTEDGYTF.